This T cell receptor beta chain originates from a study of cytomegalovirus exposure and HLA in healthy donors. Study-wide results and caveats: When a later analysis was performed, an Asian-associated ancestry cluster reportedly had fewer N-insertions than the roughly 700-donor mean.

With respect to this clone: The antigen remains unidentified.

The PCR was carried out with 60 Vbeta primers and 13 Jbeta primers. Method: immunoSEQ multiplex PCR; TCRdb's copy keeps in-frame clones and lacks some. The sample contains 150,000 to 200,000 clones, 70% to 80% of which appear only once. The donors were healthy bone marrow donors. There are 13 residues in the CDR3. CDR1 and CDR2 (germline): MDHEN, SYDVKM. V lost 3 bases to trimming and J lost 4 bases, with 9 bases between them. Sequences were obtained from PBMCs. The clonotype comes from a man in his 60s in good health and CMV-seronegative. This chain uses TRBV28 with TRBJ1-1; no reliable D call. DNA for the CDR3: TGTGCCAGCAGTTTCGGCCTAGTCACTGAAGCTTTCTTT. Encoded protein: CASSFGLVTEAFF.